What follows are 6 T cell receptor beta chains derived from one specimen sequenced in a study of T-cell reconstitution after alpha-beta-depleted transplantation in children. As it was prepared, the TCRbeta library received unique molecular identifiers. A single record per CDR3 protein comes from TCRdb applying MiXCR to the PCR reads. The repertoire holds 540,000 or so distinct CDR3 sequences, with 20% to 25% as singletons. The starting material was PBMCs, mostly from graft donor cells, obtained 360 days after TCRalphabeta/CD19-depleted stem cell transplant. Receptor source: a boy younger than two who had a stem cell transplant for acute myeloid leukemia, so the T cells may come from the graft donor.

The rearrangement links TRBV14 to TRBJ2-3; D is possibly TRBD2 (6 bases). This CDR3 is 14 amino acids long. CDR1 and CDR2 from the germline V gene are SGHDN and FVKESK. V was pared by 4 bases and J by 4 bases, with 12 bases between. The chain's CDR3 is CASSLGLPPDTQYF. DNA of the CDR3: TGTGCCAGCAGCCTCGGACTACCGCCAGATACGCAGTATTTT.

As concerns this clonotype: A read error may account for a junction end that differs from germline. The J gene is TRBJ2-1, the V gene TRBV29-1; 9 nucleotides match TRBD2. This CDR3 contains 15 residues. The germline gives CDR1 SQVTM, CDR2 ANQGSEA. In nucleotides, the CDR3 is TGCAGCGTAGAAGGGTCGCTAGCGGGGAGAGGAGAGCAGTTCTTC. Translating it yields CSVEGSLAGRGEQFF.

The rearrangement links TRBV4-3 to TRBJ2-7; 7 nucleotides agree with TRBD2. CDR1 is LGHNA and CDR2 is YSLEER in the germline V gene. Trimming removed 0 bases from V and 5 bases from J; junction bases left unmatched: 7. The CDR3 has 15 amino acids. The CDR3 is CASSQDSGLEDEQYF. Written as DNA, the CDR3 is TGCGCCAGCAGCCAAGATAGCGGGCTGGAGGACGAGCAGTACTTC.

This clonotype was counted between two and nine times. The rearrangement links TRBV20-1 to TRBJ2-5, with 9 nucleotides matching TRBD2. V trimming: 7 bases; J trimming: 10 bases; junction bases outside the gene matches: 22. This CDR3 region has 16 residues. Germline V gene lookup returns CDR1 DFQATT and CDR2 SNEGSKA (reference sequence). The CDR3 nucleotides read TGCAGTGGGTCTCGGATAGCGGGGGCCTGGGGTCGGGGCCAGTACTTC. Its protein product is CSGSRIAGAWGRGQYF.

The CDR3 DNA reads as TGCAGTGCTAGAGATTTTGCTGCTTACGAGCAGTACTTC. Translated, it gives CSARDFAAYEQYF. The chain employs TRBV20-1 and TRBJ2-7; D gene unclear. This CDR3 has 13 residues. The germline V and J ends were trimmed by 0 bases and 4 bases, with 10 bases remaining between them. Germline CDR1 DFQATT, CDR2 SNEGSKA (reference sequence).

The CDR3 protein is CASSPHRGGGLNSPLHF. The CDR3 DNA reads as TGCGCCAGCAGCCCTCACAGGGGTGGAGGATTGAATTCACCCCTCCACTTT. The chain carries TRBV5-1 and TRBJ1-6, with 7 bases fitting TRBD1. The CDR3 is made up of 17 amino acids. CDR1 is SGHRS, CDR2 YFSETQ, per germline. J lost 7 bases, V lost 4 bases, and 14 bases had no gene match.